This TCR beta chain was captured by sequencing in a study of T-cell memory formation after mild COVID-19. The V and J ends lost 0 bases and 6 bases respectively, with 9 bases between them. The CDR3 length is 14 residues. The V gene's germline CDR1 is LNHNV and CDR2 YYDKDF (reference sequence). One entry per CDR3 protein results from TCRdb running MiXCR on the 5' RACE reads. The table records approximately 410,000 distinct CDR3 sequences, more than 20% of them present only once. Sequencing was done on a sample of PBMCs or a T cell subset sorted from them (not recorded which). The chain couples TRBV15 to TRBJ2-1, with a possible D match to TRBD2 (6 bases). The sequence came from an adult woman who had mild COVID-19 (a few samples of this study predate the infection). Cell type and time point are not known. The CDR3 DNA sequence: TGTGCCACCAGCAGAGATCGACTAGTCAATGAGCAGTTCTTC. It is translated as CATSRDRLVNEQFF.